Listed below are T cell receptor beta chains from one sample, sequenced in a study of technical replicates of blood from four donors. The protocol was immunoSEQ multiplex PCR, while the TCRdb copy is restricted to in-frame clones and leaves out a portion. The sample consists of approximately 66,000 clones, 88% of them appearing once. The specimen sequenced was PBMCs. Receptor source: a human donor in good health. Some clones in this sample may be carry-over from other donors' samples. Each CDR3 is given with its conserved first and last residue. Each record gives: clone size, V gene, D gene, CDR3 length, J gene, CDR3 protein, CDR3 DNA. A D gene is named only where the DNA matches it firmly. Expanded clones get a size class; other rows say once, few or many, or leave the size out.

abundance: NA
v_gene: TRBV6-5
d_gene: NA
len: 14
j_gene: TRBJ1-6
CDR3aa: CASSREWGNSPLHF
CDR3nt: TGTGCCAGCAGCAGGGAATGGGGTAATTCACCCCTCCACTTT

abundance: NA
v_gene: TRBV7-9
d_gene: TRBD2
len: 16
j_gene: TRBJ2-5
CDR3aa: CASSYRPASGQETQYF
CDR3nt: TGTGCCAGCAGCTACCGGCCGGCTAGCGGGCAAGAGACCCAGTACTTC

abundance: NA
v_gene: TRBV10-1
d_gene: NA
len: 16
j_gene: TRBJ1-1
CDR3aa: CASRDLPGQGNTEAFF
CDR3nt: TGCGCCAGCAGGGATCTCCCGGGACAAGGGAACACTGAAGCTTTCTTT

abundance: NA
v_gene: TRBV5-6
d_gene: NA
len: 14
j_gene: TRBJ1-3
CDR3aa: CASSPTRLPNTIYF
CDR3nt: TGTGCCAGCAGCCCGACCAGGTTACCGAACACCATATATTTT

abundance: NA
v_gene: TRBV5-1
d_gene: TRBD2
len: 14
j_gene: TRBJ2-1
CDR3aa: CASSTGRAYNEQFF
CDR3nt: TGCGCCAGCAGCACGGGGAGGGCCTACAATGAGCAGTTCTTC

abundance: NA
v_gene: TRBV15
d_gene: NA
len: 15
j_gene: TRBJ2-7
CDR3aa: CATSRARQGSPEQYF
CDR3nt: TGTGCCACCAGCAGAGCAAGGCAGGGCTCCCCCGAGCAGTACTTC

abundance: once
v_gene: TRBV6-6
d_gene: TRBD1
len: 13
j_gene: TRBJ1-6
CDR3aa: CASIATGVSPLHF
CDR3nt: TGTGCCAGCATCGCGACAGGGGTCTCACCCCTCCACTTT

abundance: NA
v_gene: TRBV11-2
d_gene: TRBD2
len: 15
j_gene: TRBJ2-1
CDR3aa: CASTPGLAGVNEQFF
CDR3nt: TGTGCCAGCACTCCGGGACTAGCGGGAGTCAATGAGCAGTTCTTC

abundance: NA
v_gene: TRBV13
d_gene: NA
len: 13
j_gene: TRBJ1-2
CDR3aa: CASSLGDGGGYTF
CDR3nt: TGTGCCAGCAGCTTAGGAGACGGAGGGGGCTACACCTTC

abundance: NA
v_gene: TRBV13
d_gene: TRBD2
len: 16
j_gene: TRBJ2-7
CDR3aa: CASSLSLTSGYYEQYF
CDR3nt: TGTGCCAGCAGCTTGAGTCTGACTAGCGGATATTACGAGCAGTACTTC

abundance: NA
v_gene: TRBV7-9
d_gene: NA
len: 14
j_gene: TRBJ2-2
CDR3aa: CASSLAGGSGELFF
CDR3nt: TGTGCCAGCAGCTTAGCGGGGGGATCCGGGGAGCTGTTTTTT

abundance: NA
v_gene: TRBV19
d_gene: NA
len: 14
j_gene: TRBJ2-7
CDR3aa: CASSASGTPYEQYF
CDR3nt: TGTGCCAGTAGTGCTTCCGGGACACCCTACGAGCAGTACTTC

abundance: few
v_gene: TRBV30
d_gene: TRBD1
len: 13
j_gene: TRBJ2-7
CDR3aa: CAWSVQGADEQYF
CDR3nt: TGTGCCTGGAGTGTCCAGGGGGCGGATGAGCAGTACTTC

abundance: NA
v_gene: TRBV11-2
d_gene: NA
len: 14
j_gene: TRBJ2-1
CDR3aa: CASSLVGVNDEQFF
CDR3nt: TGTGCCAGCAGCTTAGTAGGGGTAAACGATGAGCAGTTCTTC

abundance: NA
v_gene: TRBV19
d_gene: NA
len: 14
j_gene: TRBJ2-7
CDR3aa: CASSPSGSSYEQYF
CDR3nt: TGTGCCAGTAGCCCCTCCGGGAGTAGCTACGAGCAGTACTTC

abundance: NA
v_gene: TRBV5-5
d_gene: NA
len: 14
j_gene: TRBJ1-3
CDR3aa: CASWGLNSGNTIYF
CDR3nt: TGTGCCAGCTGGGGACTGAACTCTGGAAACACCATATATTTT

abundance: NA
v_gene: TRBV9
d_gene: NA
len: 15
j_gene: TRBJ2-2
CDR3aa: CASSARASNTGELFF
CDR3nt: TGTGCCAGCAGCGCAAGAGCTTCGAACACCGGGGAGCTGTTTTTT

abundance: few
v_gene: TRBV4-2
d_gene: NA
len: 15
j_gene: TRBJ1-5
CDR3aa: CASSQDDTSNQPQHF
CDR3nt: TGTGCCAGCAGCCAAGATGACACTAGCAATCAGCCCCAGCATTTT

abundance: NA
v_gene: TRBV29-1
d_gene: NA
len: 11
j_gene: TRBJ2-3
CDR3aa: CSAEWARTQYF
CDR3nt: TGCAGCGCCGAGTGGGCTCGGACGCAGTATTTT

abundance: NA
v_gene: TRBV5-3
d_gene: NA
len: 15
j_gene: TRBJ2-1
CDR3aa: CARSLVLAPYNEQFF
CDR3nt: TGTGCCAGAAGCTTGGTCCTAGCCCCCTACAATGAGCAGTTCTTC

abundance: few
v_gene: TRBV6-4
d_gene: TRBD2
len: 15
j_gene: TRBJ2-1
CDR3aa: CASSDRGDSYNEQFF
CDR3nt: TGTGCCAGCAGTGACCGGGGGGACTCCTACAATGAGCAGTTCTTC

abundance: NA
v_gene: TRBV6-4
d_gene: NA
len: 16
j_gene: TRBJ2-6
CDR3aa: CASSAGTSSGANVLTF
CDR3nt: TGTGCCAGCAGCGCCGGGACATCGTCTGGGGCCAACGTCCTGACTTTC